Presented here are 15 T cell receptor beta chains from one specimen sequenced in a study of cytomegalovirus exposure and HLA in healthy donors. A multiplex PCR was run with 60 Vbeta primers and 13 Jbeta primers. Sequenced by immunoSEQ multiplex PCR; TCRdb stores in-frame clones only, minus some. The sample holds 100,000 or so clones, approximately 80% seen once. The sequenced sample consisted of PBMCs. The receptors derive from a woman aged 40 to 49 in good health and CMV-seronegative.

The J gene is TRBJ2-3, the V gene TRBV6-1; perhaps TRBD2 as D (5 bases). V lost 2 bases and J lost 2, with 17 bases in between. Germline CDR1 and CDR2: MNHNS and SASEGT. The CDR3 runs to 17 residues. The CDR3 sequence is CASSERFLAGTTDTQYF. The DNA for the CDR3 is TGTGCCAGCAGTGAAAGGTTTCTAGCAGGCACCACAGATACGCAGTATTTT.

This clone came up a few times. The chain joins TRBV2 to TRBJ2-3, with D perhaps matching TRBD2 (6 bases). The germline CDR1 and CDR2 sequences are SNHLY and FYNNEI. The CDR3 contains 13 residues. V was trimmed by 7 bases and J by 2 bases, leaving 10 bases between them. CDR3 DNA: TGTGCCAGCACGGGAGTAAACACAGATACGCAGTATTTT. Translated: CASTGVNTDTQYF.

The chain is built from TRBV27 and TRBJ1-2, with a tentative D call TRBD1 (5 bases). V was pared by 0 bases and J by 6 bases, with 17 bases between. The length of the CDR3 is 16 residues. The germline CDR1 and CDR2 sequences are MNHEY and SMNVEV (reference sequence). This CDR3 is CASSLSYRSREHGYTF. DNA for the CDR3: TGTGCCAGCAGTTTATCGTACAGGAGTCGCGAACATGGCTACACCTTC.

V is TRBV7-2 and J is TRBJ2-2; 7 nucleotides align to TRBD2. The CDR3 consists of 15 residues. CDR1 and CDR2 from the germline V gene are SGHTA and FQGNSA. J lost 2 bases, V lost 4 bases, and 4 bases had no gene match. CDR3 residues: CASSSEGLNTGELFF. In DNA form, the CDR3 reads TGTGCCAGCAGCTCCGAGGGACTAAACACCGGGGAGCTGTTTTTT.

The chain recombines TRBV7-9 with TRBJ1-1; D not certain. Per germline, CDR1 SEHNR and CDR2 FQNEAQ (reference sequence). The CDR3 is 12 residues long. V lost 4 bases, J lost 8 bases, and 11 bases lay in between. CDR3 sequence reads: CASSSGTLEAFF. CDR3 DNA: TGTGCCAGCAGCTCAGGCACGCTAGAAGCTTTCTTT.

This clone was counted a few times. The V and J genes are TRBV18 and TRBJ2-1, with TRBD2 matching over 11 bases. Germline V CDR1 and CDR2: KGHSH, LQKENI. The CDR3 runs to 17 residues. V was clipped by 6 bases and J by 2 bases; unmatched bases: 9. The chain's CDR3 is CASSLRLAGTTYNEQFF. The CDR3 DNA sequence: TGTGCCAGCTCGCTCAGACTAGCGGGGACAACCTACAATGAGCAGTTCTTC.

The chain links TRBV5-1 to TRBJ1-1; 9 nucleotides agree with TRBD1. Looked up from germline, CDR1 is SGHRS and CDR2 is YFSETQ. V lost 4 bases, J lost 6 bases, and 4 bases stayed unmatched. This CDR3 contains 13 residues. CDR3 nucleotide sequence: TGCGCCAGCAGCAAGGGACAGGGCCCTGAAGCTTTCTTT. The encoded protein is CASSKGQGPEAFF.

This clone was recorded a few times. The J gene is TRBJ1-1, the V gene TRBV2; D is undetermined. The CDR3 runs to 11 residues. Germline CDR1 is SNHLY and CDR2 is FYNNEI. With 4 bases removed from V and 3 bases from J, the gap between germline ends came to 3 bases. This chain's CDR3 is CASSADTEAFF. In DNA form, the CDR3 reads TGTGCCAGCAGTGCCGACACTGAAGCTTTCTTT.

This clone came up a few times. CDR3 in DNA: TGCGCCAGCAGCTTACAGGGGGTCAGCACTAATGAAAAACTGTTTTTT. This codes for CASSLQGVSTNEKLFF. The rearrangement joins TRBV5-1 to TRBJ1-4, with TRBD1 matching 8 bases. Trimming cost V 2 bases and J 2 bases; bases outside gene matches: 5. The CDR3 sequence is 16 residues long. Germline V gene sequence: CDR1 SGHRS, CDR2 YFSETQ. Together with reference TRBV5-1 and TRBJ1-4, the CDR3 gives the full variable domain: KAGVTQTPRYLIKTRGQQVTLSCSPISGHRSVSWYQQTPGQGLQFLFEYFSETQRNKGNFPGRFSGRQFSNSRSEMNVSTLELGDSALYLCASSLQGVSTNEKLFFGSGTQLSVL.

CDR3 region: CASSKDRDTTEAFF. The CDR3 bases are TGTGCCAGCAGCAAGGACAGGGATACGACTGAAGCTTTCTTT. The J gene is TRBJ1-1, the V gene TRBV9; TRBD1 agrees at 8 bases. This CDR3 is built from 14 residues. J lost 5 bases, V lost 4 bases, and 7 bases had no gene match. Per the germline V gene, CDR1 is SGDLS and CDR2 is YYNGEE.

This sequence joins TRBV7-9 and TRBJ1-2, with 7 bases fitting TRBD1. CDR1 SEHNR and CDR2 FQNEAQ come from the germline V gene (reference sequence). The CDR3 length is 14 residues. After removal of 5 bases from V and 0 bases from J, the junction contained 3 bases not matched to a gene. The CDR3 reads CASSPGTANYGYTF. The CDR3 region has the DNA TGTGCCAGCAGCCCAGGGACAGCTAACTATGGCTACACCTTC.

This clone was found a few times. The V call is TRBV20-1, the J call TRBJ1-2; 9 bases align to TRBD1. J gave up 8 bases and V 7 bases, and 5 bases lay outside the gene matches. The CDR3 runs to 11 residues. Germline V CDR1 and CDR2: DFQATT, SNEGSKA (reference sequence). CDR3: CSVQGAWGYTF. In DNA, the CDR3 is TGCAGTGTACAGGGGGCCTGGGGCTACACCTTC.

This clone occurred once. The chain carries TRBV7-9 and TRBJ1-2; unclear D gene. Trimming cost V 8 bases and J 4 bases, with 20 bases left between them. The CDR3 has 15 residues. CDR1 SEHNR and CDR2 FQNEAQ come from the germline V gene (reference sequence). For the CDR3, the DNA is TGTGCCAGCTTCCCTAATTTCACAGAGCCCTATGGCTACACCTTC. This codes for CASFPNFTEPYGYTF.

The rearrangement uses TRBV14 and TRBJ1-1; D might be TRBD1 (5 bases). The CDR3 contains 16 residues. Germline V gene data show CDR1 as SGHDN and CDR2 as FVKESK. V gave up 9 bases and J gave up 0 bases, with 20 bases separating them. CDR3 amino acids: CARTQWGDRMNTEAFF. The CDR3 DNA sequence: TGTGCCAGAACTCAGTGGGGGGATCGAATGAACACTGAAGCTTTCTTT.

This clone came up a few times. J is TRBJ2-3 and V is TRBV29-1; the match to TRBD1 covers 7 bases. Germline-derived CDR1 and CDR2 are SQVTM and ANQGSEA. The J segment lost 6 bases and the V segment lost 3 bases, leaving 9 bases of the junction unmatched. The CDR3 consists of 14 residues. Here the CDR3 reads CSVDGTANTDTQYF. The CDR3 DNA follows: TGCAGCGTTGATGGGACAGCCAACACGGATACGCAGTATTTT.